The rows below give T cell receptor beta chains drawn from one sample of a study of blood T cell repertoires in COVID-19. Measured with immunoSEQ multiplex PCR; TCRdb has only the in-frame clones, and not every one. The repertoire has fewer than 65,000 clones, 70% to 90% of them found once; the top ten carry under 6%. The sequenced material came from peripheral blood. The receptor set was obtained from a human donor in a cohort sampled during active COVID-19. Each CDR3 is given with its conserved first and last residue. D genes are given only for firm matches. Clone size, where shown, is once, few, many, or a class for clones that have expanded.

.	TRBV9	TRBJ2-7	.	TGTGCCAGCAGCGTAGAGGGCGGGGCGACCTACGAGCAGTACTTC	CASSVEGGATYEQYF
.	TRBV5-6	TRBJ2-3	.	TGTGCCAGCAGCTTGGGTCTACTCACAGATACGCAGTATTTT	CASSLGLLTDTQYF
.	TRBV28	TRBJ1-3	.	TGTGCCAGCAGTTTCTTGGACGGGGGTACTGGAAACACCATATATTTT	CASSFLDGGTGNTIYF
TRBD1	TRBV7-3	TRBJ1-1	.	TGTGCCAGCAGTGTCAGCCGGGACAGTGACACTGAAGCTTTCTTT	CASSVSRDSDTEAFF
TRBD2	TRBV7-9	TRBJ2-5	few	TGTGCCAGCAAGGTAGGCGCGGGGGTCCCCAAATGGACCCAGTACTTC	CASKVGAGVPKWTQYF
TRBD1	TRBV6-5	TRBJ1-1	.	TGTGCCAGCAGTTTCCGTCGACAGGGGAACACTGAAGCTTTCTTT	CASSFRRQGNTEAFF
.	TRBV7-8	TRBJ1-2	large	TGTGCCAGCAGCTCGGGCGGGTCGGCAAGCTATGGCTACACCTTC	CASSSGGSASYGYTF
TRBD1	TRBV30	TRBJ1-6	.	TGTGCCTGGACGGGACAGGCAGGTTCACCCCTCCACTTT	CAWTGQAGSPLHF
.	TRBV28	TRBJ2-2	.	TGTGCCAGCAGTTCCCCCGTGGGAGGGGGGGCGAGTACCGGGGAGCTGTTTTTT	CASSSPVGGGASTGELFF
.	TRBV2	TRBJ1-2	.	TGTGCCAGCAGTGAAAAGGTGAACAGACCTAACTATGGCTACACCTTC	CASSEKVNRPNYGYTF
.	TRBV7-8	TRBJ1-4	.	TGTGCCAGCAGTCCACAGGGACGAAATGAAAAACTGTTTTTT	CASSPQGRNEKLFF
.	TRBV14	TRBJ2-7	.	TGTGCCAGCAGCCAAGGCTTTAGAGTTGGGCGGGCTCCGGACGAGCAGTACTTC	CASSQGFRVGRAPDEQYF
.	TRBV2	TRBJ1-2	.	TGTGCCAGCAGGGGACTGACTCCCGGCTATGGCTACACCTTC	CASRGLTPGYGYTF
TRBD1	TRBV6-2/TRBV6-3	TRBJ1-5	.	TGTGCCAGCAGTCGGCGGACAGGGGATAGCAATCAGCCCCAGCATTTT	CASSRRTGDSNQPQHF
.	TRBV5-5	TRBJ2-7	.	TGTGCCAGCAGCCTCCCTACCAACCTGGGGGCCTCTTCCTACGAGCAGTACTTC	CASSLPTNLGASSYEQYF
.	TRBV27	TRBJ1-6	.	TGTGCCAGCAGTTTATCAACCACCCAGGGGAATTCACCCCTCCACTTT	CASSLSTTQGNSPLHF
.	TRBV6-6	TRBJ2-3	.	TGTGCCAGCAACCTCCGAGGGACTAGCACAGATACGCAGTATTTT	CASNLRGTSTDTQYF
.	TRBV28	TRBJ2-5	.	TGTGCCAGCAGTTTATCTGGGACATCGAGAATTATCCAGTACTTC	CASSLSGTSRIIQYF
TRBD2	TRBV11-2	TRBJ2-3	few	TGTGCCAGCAGCTTAGAGGTACTAGCGGGTCGGTCCTCGGTGGATTATACGCAGTATTTT	CASSLEVLAGRSSVDYTQYF
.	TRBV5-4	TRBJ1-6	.	TGTGCCAGCAGCTTGAAGTCGGGTGGAAATTCACCCCTCCACTTT	CASSLKSGGNSPLHF
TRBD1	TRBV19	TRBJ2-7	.	TGTGCCAGTAGTATCTTGGACAGGCCCTACGAGCAGTACTTC	CASSILDRPYEQYF
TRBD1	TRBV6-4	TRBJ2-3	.	TGTGCCAGCAGCAATGGACAGGGGGAAGATACGCAGTATTTT	CASSNGQGEDTQYF
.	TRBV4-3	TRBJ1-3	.	TGCGCCAGCAGCCAAGCCCTAGTCATCTCTGGAAACACCATATATTTT	CASSQALVISGNTIYF
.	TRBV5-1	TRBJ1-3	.	TGCGCCAGCAGCCCCGGAAGGGGACCAGGGGCTGGAAACACCATATATTTT	CASSPGRGPGAGNTIYF
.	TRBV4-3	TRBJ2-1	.	TGCGCCAGCAGCCAAGTCCACAGGGCCAATGAGCAGTTCTTC	CASSQVHRANEQFF
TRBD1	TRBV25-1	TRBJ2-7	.	TGTGCCAGCAGTGCATTAGCAGGGGGTTCCGAGCAGTACTTC	CASSALAGGSEQYF
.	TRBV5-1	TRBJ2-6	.	TGCGCCAGCCAATCCAGGCGGGGAATGAGCTCTGGGGCCAACGTCCTGACTTTC	CASQSRRGMSSGANVLTF
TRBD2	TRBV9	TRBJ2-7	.	TGTGCCAGCAGCCCACGGGACGGGAGGGAACTTAACGAGCAGTACTTC	CASSPRDGRELNEQYF
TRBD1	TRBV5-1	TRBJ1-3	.	TGCGCCAGCAGCGGTCCCGGGACAGGGGGCGCGAACACCATATATTTT	CASSGPGTGGANTIYF
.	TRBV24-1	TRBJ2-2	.	TGTGCCACCAGTGGCCGGGGTCGAAGCACCGGGGAGCTGTTTTTT	CATSGRGRSTGELFF
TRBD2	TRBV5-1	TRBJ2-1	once	TGCGCCAGCAGCCTTAGCGGGGGGGCCCTAAATGAGCAGTTCTTC	CASSLSGGALNEQFF
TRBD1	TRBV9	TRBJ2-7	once	TGTGCCAGCAGCGTGAGGGACAGGGGGTACGAGCAGTACTTC	CASSVRDRGYEQYF
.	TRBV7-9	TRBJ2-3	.	TGTGCCAGCAGCTTCGGCCAGGTGATTTTTAGCACAGATACGCAGTATTTT	CASSFGQVIFSTDTQYF
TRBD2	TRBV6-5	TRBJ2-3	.	TGTGCCAGCAGTACGGGGAGGGTGAGCACAGATACGCAGTATTTT	CASSTGRVSTDTQYF
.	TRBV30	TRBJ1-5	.	TGTGCCTGGAGTCCCGACTTCAATCAGCCCCAGCATTTT	CAWSPDFNQPQHF
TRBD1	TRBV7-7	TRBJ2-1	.	TGTGCCAGCAGCTTAGGGGGACAGGCTAATGAGCAGTTCTTC	CASSLGGQANEQFF
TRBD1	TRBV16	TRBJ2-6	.	TGTGCCAGCAGCCTACCGGGACAGGGACCCTCCGGGGCCAACGTCCTGACTTTC	CASSLPGQGPSGANVLTF
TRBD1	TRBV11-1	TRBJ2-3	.	TGTGCCAGCAGCCTCGACAGGGGAGGAGATACGCAGTATTTT	CASSLDRGGDTQYF
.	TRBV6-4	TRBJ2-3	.	TGTGCCAGCGGGGGGACTGAGACAGATACGCAGTATTTT	CASGGTETDTQYF
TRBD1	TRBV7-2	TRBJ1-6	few	TGTGCCAGCAGCTTAAAAGGGACAGGAGGGGGAACATCACCCCTCCACTTT	CASSLKGTGGGTSPLHF
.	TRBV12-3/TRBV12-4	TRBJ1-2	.	TGTGCCAGCAGTCAAACGGACAGCCACTTCTTC	CASSQTDSHFF
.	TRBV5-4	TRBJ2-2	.	TGTGCCAGCAGCCCCGGACAGGGAGGGGCCGGGGAGCTGTTTTTT	CASSPGQGGAGELFF
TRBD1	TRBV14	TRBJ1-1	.	TGTGCCAGCAGCCAAGCAGGGGGATACACTGAAGCTTTCTTT	CASSQAGGYTEAFF
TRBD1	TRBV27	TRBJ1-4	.	TGTGCCAGCAGTTTATCGGCGGGACAGCCTAATGAAAAACTGTTTTTT	CASSLSAGQPNEKLFF
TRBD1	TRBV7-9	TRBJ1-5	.	TGTGCCAGCAGCTCGGGACAGGGGCATCAGCCCCAGCATTTT	CASSSGQGHQPQHF
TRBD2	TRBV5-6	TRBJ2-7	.	TGTGCCAGCAGCTTCGGGACTACCTCCTACGAGCAGTACTTC	CASSFGTTSYEQYF
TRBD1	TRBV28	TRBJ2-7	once	TGTGCCAGCAGTTTCCGGACAGGGACGCGCGAGCAGTACTTC	CASSFRTGTREQYF
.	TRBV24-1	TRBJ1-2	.	TGTGCCACCAGTGAAGGAACAGGGTTTGGCGGCTACACCTTC	CATSEGTGFGGYTF
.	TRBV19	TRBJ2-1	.	TGTGCCAGTAGTAATCAGCTAGCTTCTTACAATGAGCAGTTCTTC	CASSNQLASYNEQFF
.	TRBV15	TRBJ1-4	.	TGTGCCACCAGCAGAGTGCGAAGCTATGAAAAACTGTTTTTT	CATSRVRSYEKLFF
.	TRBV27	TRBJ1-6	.	TGTGCCAGCAGTTTAAACGGGTATAATTCACCCCTCCACTTT	CASSLNGYNSPLHF
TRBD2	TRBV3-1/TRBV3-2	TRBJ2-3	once	TGTGCCAGCAGCCTCTGGACTAGCCGCGGACGCGATACTAGCACAGATACGCAGTATTTT	CASSLWTSRGRDTSTDTQYF